This TCR beta chain was identified in a study of OX40 agonist ivuxolimab in advanced cancers. Between the trimmed V and J ends, which lost 5 bases and 4 bases, there was a span of 18 bases. CDR1 SGHRS and CDR2 YFSETQ come from the germline V gene. This CDR3 contains 15 residues. Study-wide findings and caveats: Expanded clones tended on average to be more numerous among CD8+ T cells than CD4+.

Sequencing used immunoSEQ multiplex PCR; TCRdb keeps in-frame clones, though not all of them. This sample has about 86,000 clones, with around nine tenths found just once. To note about this clone: Its target is not known.

This clonotype was obtained from an adult with an advanced solid tumor such as melanoma, head and neck, liver or kidney cancer. The chain has TRBV5-1 and TRBJ1-2; no clear D gene. The sample consisted of CD4+ or CD8+ T cells sorted from blood, taken in a trial of the OX40 agonist ivuxolimab. The CDR3 spells CASSSSSSYGYGYTF. The CDR3 nucleotides read TGCGCCAGCAGTAGTTCATCAAGCTATGGCTATGGCTACACCTTC.